This T cell receptor (beta chain) was obtained from a study of shared clonotypes between healthy human individuals. Overall study context: Donors had three CD4 naive, three CD4 memory, two CD8 naive and one CD8 memory plate apiece. Regarding the study as a whole: Larger estimated richness was generally recorded for naive subsets relative to memory subsets. Sharing across four donors was highest in naive CD4 (around 5%) and lowest in memory CD8 (about 0.4%).

Details on this clone: Its antigen is unidentified.

In the authors' workflow: ImmunoSEQ yielded junction-only sequences lacking quality scores, so filtering differed. Clones were sequenced by immunoSEQ multiplex PCR, and TCRdb holds only the in-frame ones, with some missing. V, J and clone size derive from that table, while D and trimming were established from the DNA sequence. The sample records roughly 1,600,000 clones, roughly 98.5% being singletons. J gave up 3 bases and V 5 bases, and 7 bases lay outside the gene matches. The germline gives CDR1 SGHRS, CDR2 YFSETQ. The length of the CDR3 is 15 residues. The source is a man aged 30 to 39 in good health. The sequenced sample consisted of naive CD4+ T cells sorted from blood. Documented subset: CD45RA+ positively selected. The chain has TRBV5-1 and TRBJ2-3; TRBD2 matches at 9 bases. CDR3 protein: CASSNKREATDTQYF. In DNA, the CDR3 is TGCGCCAGCAGTAATAAGCGGGAGGCTACAGATACGCAGTATTTT. Variable domain in full (rest from reference TRBV5-1 and TRBJ2-3): KAGVTQTPRYLIKTRGQQVTLSCSPISGHRSVSWYQQTPGQGLQFLFEYFSETQRNKGNFPGRFSGRQFSNSRSEMNVSTLELGDSALYLCASSNKREATDTQYFGPGTRLTVL.